The source of this T cell receptor (beta chain) is a study of response to subunit inactivated influenza vaccine. Study results and caveats: Authors suggested that a seasonal influenza vaccination recruits few new T cells each time.

Between the trimmed V and J ends, which lost 5 bases and 8 bases, there was a span of 15 bases. Germline CDR1 is SGHAT and CDR2 is FQNNGV. The CDR3 contains 13 residues. Via MiXCR, TCRdb re-called the RT-PCR reads, giving one row per CDR3 protein. The sample contains roughly 700,000 distinct CDR3 sequences, around a sixth of which appear only once. Comment on this clonotype: Its antigen is currently unknown.

The receptor was isolated from a man aged 45-65 years who received an inactivated influenza vaccine. Sample: PBMCs from blood, taken 11 to 12 days after vaccination. The chain links TRBV11-2 to TRBJ1-2; D is possibly TRBD1 (5 bases). The CDR3 nucleotides read TGTGCCAGCAGCGACAGAACTACAAAAGGCTACACCTTC. As protein: CASSDRTTKGYTF.